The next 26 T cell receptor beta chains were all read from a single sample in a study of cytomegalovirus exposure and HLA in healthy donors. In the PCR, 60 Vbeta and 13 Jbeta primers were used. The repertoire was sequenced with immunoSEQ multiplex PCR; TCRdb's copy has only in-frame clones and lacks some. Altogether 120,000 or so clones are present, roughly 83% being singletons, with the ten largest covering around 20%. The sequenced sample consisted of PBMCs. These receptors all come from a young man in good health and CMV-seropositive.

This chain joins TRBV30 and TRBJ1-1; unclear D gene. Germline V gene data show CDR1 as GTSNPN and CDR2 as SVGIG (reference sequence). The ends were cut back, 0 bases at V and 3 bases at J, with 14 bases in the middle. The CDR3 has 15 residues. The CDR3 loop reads CAWSVGRGGYTEAFF. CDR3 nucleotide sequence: TGTGCCTGGAGTGTGGGCCGGGGAGGGTACACTGAAGCTTTCTTT. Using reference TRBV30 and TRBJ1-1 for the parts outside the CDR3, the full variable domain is SQTIHQWPATLVQPVGSPLSLECTVEGTSNPNLYWYRQAAGRGLQLLFYSVGIGQISSEVPQNLSASRPQDRQFILSSKKLLLSDSGFYLCAWSVGRGGYTEAFFGQGTRLTVV.

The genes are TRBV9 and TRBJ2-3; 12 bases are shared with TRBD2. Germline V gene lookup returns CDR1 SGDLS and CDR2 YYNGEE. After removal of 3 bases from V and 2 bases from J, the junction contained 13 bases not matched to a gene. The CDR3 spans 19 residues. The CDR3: CASSGEGGLAGTNTDTQYF. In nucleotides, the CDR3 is TGTGCCAGCAGCGGCGAGGGGGGACTAGCGGGCACCAACACAGATACGCAGTATTTT.

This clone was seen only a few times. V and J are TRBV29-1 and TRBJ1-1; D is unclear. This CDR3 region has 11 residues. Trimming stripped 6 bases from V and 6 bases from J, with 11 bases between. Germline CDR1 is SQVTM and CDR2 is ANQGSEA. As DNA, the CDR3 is TGCAGCGTCTTAGACAAGCCTGAAGCTTTCTTT. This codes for CSVLDKPEAFF.

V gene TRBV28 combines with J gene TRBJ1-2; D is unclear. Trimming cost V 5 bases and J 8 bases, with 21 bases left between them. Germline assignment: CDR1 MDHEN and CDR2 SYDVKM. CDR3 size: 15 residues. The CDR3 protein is CASSPQSGLARGYTF. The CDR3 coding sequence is TGTGCCAGCAGTCCCCAGTCCGGGCTAGCGCGGGGCTACACCTTC.

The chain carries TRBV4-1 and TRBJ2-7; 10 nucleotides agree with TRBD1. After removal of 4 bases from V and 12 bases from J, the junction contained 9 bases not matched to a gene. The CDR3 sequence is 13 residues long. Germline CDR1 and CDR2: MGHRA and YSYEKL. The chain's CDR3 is CASSPRDRGLSYF. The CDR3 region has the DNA TGCGCCAGCAGCCCTCGTGACAGGGGGCTTTCGTACTTC.

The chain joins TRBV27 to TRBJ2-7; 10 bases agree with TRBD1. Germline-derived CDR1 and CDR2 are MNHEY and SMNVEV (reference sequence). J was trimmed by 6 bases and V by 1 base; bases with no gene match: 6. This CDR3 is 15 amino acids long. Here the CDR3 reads CASSLYTGTGVEQYF. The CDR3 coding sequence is TGTGCCAGCAGTTTATACACCGGGACAGGGGTCGAGCAGTACTTC.

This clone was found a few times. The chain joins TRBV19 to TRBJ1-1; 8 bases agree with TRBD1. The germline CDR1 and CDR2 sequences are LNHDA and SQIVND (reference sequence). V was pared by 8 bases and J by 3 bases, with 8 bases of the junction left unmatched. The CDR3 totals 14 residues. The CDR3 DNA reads TGTGCCAGTTTTTATACAGGGGGATACACTGAAGCTTTCTTT. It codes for CASFYTGGYTEAFF. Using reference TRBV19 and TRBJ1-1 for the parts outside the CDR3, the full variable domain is DGGITQSPKYLFRKEGQNVTLSCEQNLNHDAMYWYRQDPGQGLRLIYYSQIVNDFQKGDIAEGYSVSREKKESFPLTVTSAQKNPTAFYLCASFYTGGYTEAFFGQGTRLTVV.

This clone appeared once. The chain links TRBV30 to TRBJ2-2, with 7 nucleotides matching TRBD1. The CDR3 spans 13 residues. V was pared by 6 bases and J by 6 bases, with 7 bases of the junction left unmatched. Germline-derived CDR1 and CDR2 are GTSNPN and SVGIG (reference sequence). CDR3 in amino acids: CACRGQVSGELFF. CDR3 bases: TGTGCCTGTAGGGGGCAGGTTTCCGGGGAGCTGTTTTTT.

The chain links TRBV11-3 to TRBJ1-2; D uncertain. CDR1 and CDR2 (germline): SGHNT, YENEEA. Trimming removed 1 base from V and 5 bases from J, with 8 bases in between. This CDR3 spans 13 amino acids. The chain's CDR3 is CASSLGGGYGYTF. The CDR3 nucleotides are TGTGCCAGCAGCTTAGGAGGAGGGTATGGCTACACCTTC.

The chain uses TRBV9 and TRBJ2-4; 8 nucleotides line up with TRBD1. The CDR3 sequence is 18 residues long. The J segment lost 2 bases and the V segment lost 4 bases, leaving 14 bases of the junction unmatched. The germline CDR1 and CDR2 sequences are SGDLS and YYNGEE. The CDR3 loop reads CASSHIESGGAPKNIQYF. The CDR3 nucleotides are TGTGCCAGCAGCCACATAGAGTCAGGGGGCGCTCCCAAAAACATTCAGTACTTC.

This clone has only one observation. CDR3 in DNA: TGCGCCAGCAGCCAAGTAGCAGCGGGGGTGGTCGACGAGCAGTACTTC. This encodes CASSQVAAGVVDEQYF. The chain recombines TRBV4-1 with TRBJ2-7; TRBD2 matches at 8 bases. The CDR3 is 16 amino acids. Germline CDR1 MGHRA, CDR2 YSYEKL. The V gene end was trimmed by 1 base and the J gene end by 5 bases; junction bases not matched to a gene: 10.

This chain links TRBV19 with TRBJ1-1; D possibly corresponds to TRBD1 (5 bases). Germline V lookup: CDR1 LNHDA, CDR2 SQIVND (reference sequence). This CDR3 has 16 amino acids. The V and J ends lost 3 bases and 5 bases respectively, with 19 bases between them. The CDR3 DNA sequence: TGTGCCAGTAGTATCGATTTGCCAGGGAAGGGGACTGAAGCTTTCTTT. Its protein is CASSIDLPGKGTEAFF.

This chain's CDR3 is CASSFGSTGELFF. The CDR3 DNA is TGTGCCAGCAGCTTTGGTAGCACCGGGGAGCTGTTTTTT. The V gene is TRBV11-2, the J gene TRBJ2-2; no clear D. Trimming cost V 3 bases and J 4 bases, with 6 bases left between them. Germline CDR1 is SGHAT and CDR2 is FQNNGV. The CDR3 runs to 13 residues. Variable domain in full (rest from reference TRBV11-2 and TRBJ2-2): EAGVAQSPRYKIIEKRQSVAFWCNPISGHATLYWYQQILGQGPKLLIQFQNNGVVDDSQLPKDRFSAERLKGVDSTLKIQPAKLEDSAVYLCASSFGSTGELFFGEGSRLTVL.

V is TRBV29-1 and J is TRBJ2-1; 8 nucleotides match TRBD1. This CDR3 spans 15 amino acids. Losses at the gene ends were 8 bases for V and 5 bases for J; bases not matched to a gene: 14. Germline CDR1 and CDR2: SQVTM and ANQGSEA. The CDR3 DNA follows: TGCAGCTCTGCCCCCGGGACAGGTTCCGACAATGAGCAGTTCTTC. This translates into CSSAPGTGSDNEQFF.

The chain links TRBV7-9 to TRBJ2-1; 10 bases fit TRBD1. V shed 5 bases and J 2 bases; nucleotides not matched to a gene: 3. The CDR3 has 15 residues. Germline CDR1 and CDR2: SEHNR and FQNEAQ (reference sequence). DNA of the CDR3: TGTGCCAGCAGCGGGACAGGGGTTACCTACAATGAGCAGTTCTTC. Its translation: CASSGTGVTYNEQFF. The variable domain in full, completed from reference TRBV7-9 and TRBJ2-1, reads DTGVSQNPRHKITKRGQNVTFRCDPISEHNRLYWYRQTLGQGPEFLTYFQNEAQLEKSRLLSDRFSAERPKGSFSTLEIQRTEQGDSAMYLCASSGTGVTYNEQFFGPGTRLTVL.

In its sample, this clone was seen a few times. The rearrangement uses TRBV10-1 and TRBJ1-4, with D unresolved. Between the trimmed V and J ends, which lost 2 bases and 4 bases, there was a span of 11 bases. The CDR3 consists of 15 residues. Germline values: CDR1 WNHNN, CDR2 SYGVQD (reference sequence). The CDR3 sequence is CASSEDGRGNEKLFF. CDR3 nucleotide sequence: TGCGCCAGCAGTGAGGATGGCCGGGGTAATGAAAAACTGTTTTTT.

The CDR3 DNA is TGCGCCAGCAGCCCCCGGGACAGGGGCCAGAACACTGAAGCTTTCTTT. Its protein is CASSPRDRGQNTEAFF. The J gene is TRBJ1-1, the V gene TRBV5-1; 10 bases agree with TRBD1. CDR1 and CDR2 from the germline V gene are SGHRS and YFSETQ. V was pared by 4 bases and J by 1 base, with 7 bases of the junction left unmatched. CDR3 length: 16 amino acids.

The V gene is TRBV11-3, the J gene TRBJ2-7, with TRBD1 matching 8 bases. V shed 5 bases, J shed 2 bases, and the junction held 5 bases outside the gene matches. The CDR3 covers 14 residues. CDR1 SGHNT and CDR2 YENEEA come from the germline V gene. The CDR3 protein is CASSLWDRPYEQYF. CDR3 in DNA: TGTGCCAGCAGCCTCTGGGACAGGCCCTACGAGCAGTACTTC.

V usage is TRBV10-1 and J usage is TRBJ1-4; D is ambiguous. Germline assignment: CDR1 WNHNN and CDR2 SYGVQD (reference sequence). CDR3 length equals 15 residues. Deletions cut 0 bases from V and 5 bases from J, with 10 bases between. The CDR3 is CASSESREQNEKLFF. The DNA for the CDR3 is TGCGCCAGCAGTGAGTCGAGGGAACAAAATGAAAAACTGTTTTTT.

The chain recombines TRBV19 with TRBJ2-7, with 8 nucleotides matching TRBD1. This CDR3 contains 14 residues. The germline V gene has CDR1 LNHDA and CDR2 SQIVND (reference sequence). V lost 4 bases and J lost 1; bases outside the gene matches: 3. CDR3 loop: CASSTDRGSYEQYF. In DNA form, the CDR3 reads TGTGCCAGTAGTACCGACAGGGGTTCCTACGAGCAGTACTTC. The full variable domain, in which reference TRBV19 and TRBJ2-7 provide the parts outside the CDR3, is DGGITQSPKYLFRKEGQNVTLSCEQNLNHDAMYWYRQDPGQGLRLIYYSQIVNDFQKGDIAEGYSVSREKKESFPLTVTSAQKNPTAFYLCASSTDRGSYEQYFGPGTRLTVT.

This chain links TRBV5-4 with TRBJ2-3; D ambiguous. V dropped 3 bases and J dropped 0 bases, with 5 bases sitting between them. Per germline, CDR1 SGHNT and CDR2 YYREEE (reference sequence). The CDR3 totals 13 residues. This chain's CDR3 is CASSSLSTDTQYF. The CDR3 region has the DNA TGTGCCAGCAGCTCCCTAAGCACAGATACGCAGTATTTT.

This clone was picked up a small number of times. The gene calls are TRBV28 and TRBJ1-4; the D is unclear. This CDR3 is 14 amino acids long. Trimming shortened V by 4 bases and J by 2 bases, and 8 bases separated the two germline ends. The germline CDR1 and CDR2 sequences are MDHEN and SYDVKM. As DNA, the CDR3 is TGTGCCAGCAGTTCGCCGGGGACTAATGAAAAACTGTTTTTT. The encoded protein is CASSSPGTNEKLFF. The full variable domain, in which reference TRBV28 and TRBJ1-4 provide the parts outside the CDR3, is DVKVTQSSRYLVKRTGEKVFLECVQDMDHENMFWYRQDPGLGLRLIYFSYDVKMKEKGDIPEGYSVSREKKERFSLILESASTNQTSMYLCASSSPGTNEKLFFGSGTQLSVL.

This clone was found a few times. CDR3 DNA sequence: TGTGCCAGCAGCTCCTCCAGACTCAGCTCCTACGAGCAGTACTTC. As protein: CASSSSRLSSYEQYF. The chain has TRBV5-6 and TRBJ2-7; D not certain. With 3 bases removed from V and 0 bases from J, the gap between germline ends came to 13 bases. In germline, CDR1 is SGHDT, CDR2 YYEEEE. The CDR3 has 15 residues.

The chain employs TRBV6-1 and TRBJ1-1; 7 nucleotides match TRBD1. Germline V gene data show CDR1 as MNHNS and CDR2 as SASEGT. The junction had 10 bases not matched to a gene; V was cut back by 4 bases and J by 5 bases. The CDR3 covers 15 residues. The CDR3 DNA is TGTGCCAGCAGTGTGAAAACAGGGGCGAGGACTGAAGCTTTCTTT. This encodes CASSVKTGARTEAFF.

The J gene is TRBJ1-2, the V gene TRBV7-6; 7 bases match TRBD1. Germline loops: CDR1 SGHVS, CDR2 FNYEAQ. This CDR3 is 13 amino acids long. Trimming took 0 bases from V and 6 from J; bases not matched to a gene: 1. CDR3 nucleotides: TGTGCCAGCAGCTTAGCGACAGGGAATGGCTACACCTTC. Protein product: CASSLATGNGYTF. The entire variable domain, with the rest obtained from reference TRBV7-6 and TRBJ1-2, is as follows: GAGVSQSPRYKVTKRGQDVALRCDPISGHVSLYWYRQALGQGPEFLTYFNYEAQQDKSGLPNDRFSAERPEGSISTLTIQRTEQRDSAMYRCASSLATGNGYTFGSGTRLTVV.

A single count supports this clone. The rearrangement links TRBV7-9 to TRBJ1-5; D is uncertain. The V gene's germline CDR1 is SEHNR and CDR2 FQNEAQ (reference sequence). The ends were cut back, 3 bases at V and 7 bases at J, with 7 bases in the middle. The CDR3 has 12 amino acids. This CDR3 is CASSFGGQPQHF. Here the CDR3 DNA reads TGTGCCAGCAGCTTCGGAGGACAGCCCCAGCATTTT. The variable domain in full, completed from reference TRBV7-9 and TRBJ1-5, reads DTGVSQNPRHKITKRGQNVTFRCDPISEHNRLYWYRQTLGQGPEFLTYFQNEAQLEKSRLLSDRFSAERPKGSFSTLEIQRTEQGDSAMYLCASSFGGQPQHFGDGTRLSIL.